What follows are 22 T cell receptor beta chains derived from one specimen sequenced in a study of cytomegalovirus exposure and HLA in healthy donors (dated by TCRdb to the late 2010s). Libraries were built with the immunoSEQ multiplex PCR assay. For the multiplex PCR, a mixture combining 60 forward primers for TCR Vbeta segments and 13 reverse primers for TCR Jbeta segments was used. This is the immuneACCESS table as TCRdb keeps it, with only in-frame sequences that have V and J called. A part of the clones is gone; compared with another copy, unresolved V genes explain less than half, and the rest is unexplained. Per the sample table, the count is about 150,000 clones. The top ten hold 2.1% of the sample. Sequencing was performed on PBMCs. These receptors were collected from a man aged 30 to 39 in good health and CMV-seronegative.

The J gene is TRBJ1-3, the V gene TRBV5-4, with 7 nucleotides matching TRBD1. The CDR3 covers 12 residues. With 4 bases clipped from V and 10 bases from J, the junction kept 5 bases outside the gene matches. CDR1 is SGHNT, CDR2 YYREEE, per germline (reference sequence). The CDR3 region is CASSPGQETIYF. Written as DNA, the CDR3 is TGTGCCAGCAGCCCTGGACAGGAGACCATATATTTT. Filled out from reference TRBV5-4 and TRBJ1-3, the complete variable domain reads ETGVTQSPTHLIKTRGQQVTLRCSSQSGHNTVSWYQQALGQGPQFIFQYYREEENGRGNFPPRFSGLQFPNYSSELNVNALELDDSALYLCASSPGQETIYFGEGSWLTVV.

J is TRBJ2-3 and V is TRBV27, with a possible D match to TRBD2 (5 bases). From germline, CDR1 is MNHEY and CDR2 SMNVEV (reference sequence). This CDR3 region has 16 residues. Deletions cut 5 bases from V and 0 bases from J, with 15 bases between. Written as DNA, the CDR3 is TGTGCCAGCAGTAACCCCCCAGCGGAGAGCACAGATACGCAGTATTTT. This codes for CASSNPPAESTDTQYF.

This chain links TRBV7-9 with TRBJ2-5; 8 positions match TRBD1. V shed 11 bases, J shed 4 bases, and the junction held 3 bases outside the gene matches. Germline CDR1 reads SEHNR; CDR2 reads FQNEAQ (reference sequence). CDR3 length: 11 residues. DNA for the CDR3: TGTGCCGGACAGGGAGCAGAGACCCAGTACTTC. Residues: CAGQGAETQYF.

This sequence joins TRBV29-1 and TRBJ2-1; possible D gene TRBD2, 6 bases. Germline V CDR1 and CDR2: SQVTM, ANQGSEA. V was shortened by 7 bases and J by 4 bases, with 20 bases between the two germline ends. The CDR3 contains 15 residues. The CDR3 reads CSGRSRDSLYNEQFF. As DNA, the CDR3 is TGCAGCGGGAGATCCCGGGACTCTCTGTACAATGAGCAGTTCTTC.

CDR3 residues: CASRLRRDRAYEQYF. DNA of the CDR3: TGTGCCAGCAGGTTACGTCGGGACAGGGCCTACGAGCAGTACTTC. The V gene is TRBV6-5, the J gene TRBJ2-7; 9 bases are a match to TRBD1. The germline V gene has CDR1 MNHEY and CDR2 SVGAGI. With 6 bases clipped from V and 2 bases from J, the junction kept 8 bases outside the gene matches. This CDR3 contains 15 residues.

This chain links TRBV7-9 with TRBJ1-5; perhaps TRBD1 as D (5 bases). The ends were cut back, 0 bases at V and 0 bases at J, with 12 bases in the middle. The CDR3 runs to 17 residues. CDR1 SEHNR and CDR2 FQNEAQ come from the germline V gene (reference sequence). CDR3 region: CASSLAFGGDSNQPQHF. The CDR3 nucleotides read TGTGCCAGCAGCTTAGCCTTCGGGGGAGATAGCAATCAGCCCCAGCATTTT.

J is TRBJ1-5 and V is TRBV7-9, with a weak D call TRBD1 (6 bases). This CDR3 contains 14 residues. V was trimmed by 6 bases and J by 7 bases, leaving 16 bases between them. Per the germline V gene, CDR1 is SEHNR and CDR2 is FQNEAQ (reference sequence). The DNA for the CDR3 is TGTGCCAGCAGTCCAATGGGGGCTTGGCAGCCCCAGCATTTT. This encodes CASSPMGAWQPQHF.

CDR3 nucleotide sequence: TGTGCCAGCGCGGCGGCGCTCATGAACACTGAAGCTTTCTTT. Its translation: CASAAALMNTEAFF. The rearrangement uses TRBV2 and TRBJ1-1; D gene uncertain. Germline assignment: CDR1 SNHLY and CDR2 FYNNEI. Trimming left V 8 bases short and J 0 bases short, with 13 bases between. There are 14 residues in the CDR3.

The chain uses TRBV7-3 and TRBJ2-2, with D perhaps matching TRBD1 (6 bases). Trimming cost V 1 base and J 6 bases, with 9 bases left between them. The CDR3 has 14 residues. The germline V gene encodes CDR1 SGHTA and CDR2 FQGTGA. CDR3 protein: CASSLSGGSGELFF. Written as DNA, the CDR3 is TGTGCCAGCAGCTTAAGTGGGGGCTCCGGGGAGCTGTTTTTT.

This chain uses TRBV10-3 with TRBJ1-2; D uncertain. The CDR3 is made up of 15 amino acids. Germline V CDR1 and CDR2: ENHRY, SYGVKD. V was pared by 2 bases and J by 0 bases, with 10 bases between. The CDR3 DNA reads TGTGCCATCAGTGAGGGGAGGTCTTCTAACTATGGCTACACCTTC. Translating it yields CAISEGRSSNYGYTF.

The J gene is TRBJ1-6, the V gene TRBV15; weak D call: TRBD1 (5 bases). Trimming removed 1 base from V and 10 bases from J, with 8 bases in between. CDR3 length: 13 residues. Germline CDR1 reads LNHNV; CDR2 reads YYDKDF (reference sequence). CDR3 in amino acids: CATSRGGESPLHF. As DNA, the CDR3 is TGTGCCACCAGCAGAGGGGGGGAATCACCCCTCCACTTT.

V usage is TRBV11-2 and J usage is TRBJ1-4; 8 bases align to TRBD1. Germline V gives CDR1 SGHAT, CDR2 FQNNGV. The trim removed 5 bases at V and 8 bases at J, leaving 7 bases unmatched. This CDR3 contains 14 residues. The CDR3 spells CASSLDRAGEKLFF. CDR3 sequence (DNA): TGTGCCAGCAGCCTGGACAGGGCCGGGGAAAAACTGTTTTTT.

This rearrangement joins TRBV6-1 to TRBJ2-7; possibly TRBD2 for D (5 bases). Trimming took 1 base from V and 6 from J, leaving 13 bases between them. Looked up from germline, CDR1 is MNHNS and CDR2 is SASEGT. The CDR3 runs 14 residues. The CDR3 nucleotides are TGTGCCAGCAGTGAAGTTTGGCTAGCATCCGAGCAGTACTTC. It yields the protein CASSEVWLASEQYF.

V is TRBV6-6 and J is TRBJ1-2; 8 bases match TRBD1. The V gene end was trimmed by 5 bases and the J gene end by 3 bases; junction bases not matched to a gene: 8. Per the germline V gene, CDR1 is MNHNY and CDR2 is SVGAGI (reference sequence). The CDR3 contains 15 residues. The CDR3 bases are TGTGCCAGCAGTCCCGCGACAGGGGAGGACTATGGCTACACCTTC. Encoded protein: CASSPATGEDYGYTF.

This chain uses TRBV7-8 with TRBJ2-6, with D possibly being TRBD1 (5 bases). With 5 bases removed from V and 12 bases from J, the gap between germline ends came to 20 bases. CDR3 length: 15 residues. From germline, CDR1 is SGHVS and CDR2 FQNEAQ. CDR3 bases: TGTGCCAGCAGCCAAACGGACACACCCATCCGCGTCCTGACTTTC. Translating it yields CASSQTDTPIRVLTF.

V gene TRBV6-6 combines with J gene TRBJ2-7; D is unclear. With 6 bases removed from V and 0 bases from J, the gap between germline ends came to 15 bases. This CDR3 region has 15 residues. The germline V gene encodes CDR1 MNHNY and CDR2 SVGAGI (reference sequence). The CDR3 DNA reads as TGTGCCAGCAGACCCACCGCGGAGTCCTCCTACGAGCAGTACTTC. It translates to CASRPTAESSYEQYF.

As to this clone: Within the sample, other DNA sequences also encode this same CDR3. The chain combines TRBV14 with TRBJ1-2; D remains unclear. The CDR3 spans 13 residues. The V and J ends lost 0 bases and 4 bases respectively, with 6 bases between them. Per the germline V gene, CDR1 is SGHDN and CDR2 is FVKESK. The DNA of the CDR3 is TGTGCCAGCAGCCAAGAAACGGGCTATGGCTACACCTTC. This sequence encodes CASSQETGYGYTF.

The chain employs TRBV29-1 and TRBJ2-4, with a weak D call TRBD2 (5 bases). Germline CDR1 reads SQVTM; CDR2 reads ANQGSEA. CDR3 length equals 15 residues. With 1 base removed from V and 3 bases from J, the gap between germline ends came to 13 bases. CDR3: CSVEADSSLKNIQYF. CDR3 coding DNA: TGCAGCGTTGAAGCGGACTCTTCCCTCAAAAACATTCAGTACTTC.

This chain links TRBV14 with TRBJ2-7, with D uncertain. From germline, CDR1 is SGHDN and CDR2 FVKESK. This CDR3 region has 13 residues. Trimming stripped 1 base from V and 5 bases from J, with 9 bases between. The CDR3 is CASSQGLFHEQYF. The CDR3 nucleotides read TGTGCCAGCAGCCAAGGCCTATTTCACGAGCAGTACTTC.

This chain joins TRBV11-2 and TRBJ2-5; D might be TRBD1 (6 bases). The germline V gene encodes CDR1 SGHAT and CDR2 FQNNGV. The V and J ends lost 0 bases and 3 bases respectively, with 14 bases between them. The CDR3 is 16 amino acids. The CDR3 sequence: CASSLDLTGLKETQYF. The CDR3 DNA is TGTGCCAGCAGCTTAGATCTTACAGGGTTAAAAGAGACCCAGTACTTC.

The chain carries TRBV7-3 and TRBJ1-3; D unclear. The CDR3 has 11 residues. Germline V gene sequence: CDR1 SGHTA, CDR2 FQGTGA. Trimming removed 4 bases at V and 4 bases at J, with 2 bases between. CDR3 coding DNA: TGTGCCAGCAGCTCAGGAAACACCATATATTTT. It is translated as CASSSGNTIYF.

The J gene is TRBJ1-2, the V gene TRBV29-1, with 9 bases aligning to TRBD1. The ends lost 3 bases at V and 6 bases at J; junction bases unmatched: 8. The V gene's germline CDR1 is SQVTM and CDR2 ANQGSEA. CDR3 size: 14 residues. The CDR3 loop reads CSVEGTGWLDGYTF. DNA for the CDR3: TGCAGCGTTGAGGGGACAGGGTGGTTGGATGGCTACACCTTC.